Presented here are 6 T cell receptor beta chains from one specimen sequenced in a study of identical twins. One entry per CDR3 protein results from TCRdb running MiXCR on the 5' RACE reads. The data show 420,000 or so distinct CDR3 sequences, with approximately 17% seen just once and roughly 12% held by the top ten. The sequenced sample consisted of naive T cells sorted from blood. These receptors all stem from a man aged 50 to 59 in good health.

The chain is built from TRBV5-5 and TRBJ2-7; TRBD2 aligns across 8 bases. The CDR3 sequence is 16 residues long. V dropped 4 bases and J dropped 1; count of bases not matched to a gene: 10. CDR1 and CDR2 (germline): SGHKS, YYEKEE (reference sequence). This chain's CDR3 is CASSRGGSVKSYEQYF. The CDR3 DNA reads TGTGCCAGCAGCCGGGGGGGTAGCGTAAAATCCTACGAGCAGTACTTC. Looking up the rest from reference TRBV5-5 and TRBJ2-7 gives the full variable domain: DAGVTQSPTHLIKTRGQQVTLRCSPISGHKSVSWYQQVLGQGPQFIFQYYEKEERGRGNFPDRFSARQFPNYSSELNVNALLLGDSALYLCASSRGGSVKSYEQYFGPGTRLTVT.

The rearrangement links TRBV5-1 to TRBJ2-5; TRBD2 agrees at 12 bases. The CDR3 loop spans 18 amino acids. Germline values: CDR1 SGHRS, CDR2 YFSETQ. Unmatched junction bases numbered 12, after V lost 5 bases and J lost 1 base. CDR3 nucleotides: TGCGCCAGCAGTTCCGGACTAGCGGGGTACCCCCCCCAAGAGACCCAGTACTTC. Amino acids: CASSSGLAGYPPQETQYF.

This sequence joins TRBV12-3 or TRBV12-4 and TRBJ2-4, with D perhaps matching TRBD1 or TRBD2 (5 bases each). This CDR3 spans 15 amino acids. Trimming left V 2 bases short and J 1 base short, with 9 bases between. The CDR3, as DNA: TGTGCCAGCAGTTTACGGGGCCAGGCCAAAAACATTCAGTACTTC. Protein: CASSLRGQAKNIQYF.

This clonotype was detected many times. The gene calls are TRBV29-1 and TRBJ2-2; tentative D call: TRBD1 (5 bases). The V gene lost 3 bases and the J gene lost 5 bases, with 19 bases spanning the gap. Germline CDR1 is SQVTM and CDR2 is ANQGSEA. The CDR3 consists of 16 residues. CDR3 region: CSVEIGFRVGTGELFF. CDR3 in DNA: TGCAGCGTTGAGATAGGTTTCAGGGTAGGGACCGGGGAGCTGTTTTTT.

This clonotype has a handful of counts. V and J are TRBV20-1 and TRBJ2-7; no firm D call. The CDR3 loop spans 11 amino acids. Deletions cut 3 bases from V and 2 bases from J, with 5 bases between. Germline CDR1 DFQATT, CDR2 SNEGSKA (reference sequence). The CDR3 reads CSASRTYEQYF. CDR3 DNA sequence: TGCAGTGCTAGCAGAACCTACGAGCAGTACTTC.

There are many counts of this clonotype. The chain combines TRBV29-1 with TRBJ1-2; TRBD1 aligns across 8 bases. V lost 8 bases to trimming and J lost 4 bases; unmatched junction nucleotides: 9. Per the germline V gene, CDR1 is SQVTM and CDR2 is ANQGSEA. This CDR3 has 13 residues. The CDR3 spells CSSETGVGYGYTF. In DNA, the CDR3 is TGCAGCTCCGAGACAGGGGTCGGCTATGGCTACACCTTC.